The rows below give T cell receptor beta chains drawn from one sample of a study of blood T cell repertoires in COVID-19. Data came from immunoSEQ multiplex PCR; TCRdb stores just in-frame clones and leaves some out. The sample comprises about 47,000 clones, 68% of which are singletons, and 7.5% to 9% rests with the top ten. Material: peripheral blood. The receptors were gathered from a woman aged 70-85 years with acute or convalescent COVID-19. Both conserved end residues are part of each CDR3. Clone size appears in some rows only: once, few, many, or a class for an expanded clone.

clone size,V gene,J gene,CDR3 protein
few,TRBV6-1,TRBJ1-1,CASSDRGLSEAFF
.,TRBV18,TRBJ2-7,CASSESEDEQYF
few,TRBV7-8,TRBJ1-6,CASSLGGTGSSPLHF
.,TRBV18,TRBJ2-6,CASSLSGSGANVLTF
few,TRBV5-4,TRBJ1-1,CASSPGVNTEAFF
few,TRBV2,TRBJ1-5,CASRNRGEGNQPQHF
.,TRBV10-3,TRBJ1-1,CAIKPGQGSTEAFF
.,TRBV19,TRBJ1-2,CASREAGAYGYTF
.,TRBV6-5,TRBJ1-2,CASSYSRGGAGGYTF
once,TRBV5-1,TRBJ2-3,CASSLGLADTDTQYF
.,TRBV7-9,TRBJ1-4,CASSYPQDAGSAEKLFF
few,TRBV5-1,TRBJ1-1,CASSWGQGNTEAFF